This T cell receptor (beta chain) was observed in a study of response to subunit inactivated influenza vaccine listed by TCRdb under 2018. Context from the whole study: Deep quantitative profiling of the T cell receptor repertoire was used in the study to follow responses to a trivalent subunit inactivated influenza vaccine.

Comment on this clonotype: It lacks a known antigen. No base quality values were provided; no much bigger clone lies one nucleotide off.

The library was built by means of RT-PCR. This sample was sequenced with an Illumina HiSeq 2500. TCRdb took the public reads, trimmed them with fastp at Q25, ran MiXCR for clone calling and kept in-frame beta chains. Entries are consolidated by CDR3 protein sequence, retaining the most common genes and DNA. Here the sample has 550,000 to 800,000 distinct CDR3 sequences; about 15% occur a single time. Clones ranked in the top ten supply around 7.3% of the sample. Study-level results and caveats: According to the authors, only a limited number of new T cells may be recruited by each seasonal influenza vaccination.

The germline V gene supplies CDR1 SGHRS and CDR2 YFSETQ. Counted from cysteine to phenylalanine, this CDR3 has 17 amino acids. Of the read, only the CDR3 DNA is kept; its 51 bases are in frame from base 1. V is shortened by 0 bases, J by 4 bases, and the region joining them spans 19 bases. This chain joins TRBV5-1 to TRBJ1-2; no D segment can be confidently identified. The sequencing here drew on PBMCs from blood, taken approximately 15 days before vaccination. The sequence was obtained from a man aged 45 to 65 who received an inactivated influenza vaccine. Donor details come from another sample of the same person, matched by shared clones. The CDR3 corresponds to CASSLGAGPSVSYGYTF. The DNA is as follows: TGCGCCAGCAGCTTGGGGGCAGGCCCATCTGTGAGCTATGGCTACACCTTC.